The 20 T cell receptor beta chains given below trace back to one sample, sequenced in a study of T-cell reconstitution after alpha-beta-depleted transplantation in children. The authors prepared the TCRbeta library with unique molecular identifiers. TCRdb reprocessed the PCR reads via MiXCR and lists one record per CDR3 protein. The sample records about 240,000 distinct CDR3 sequences, over 20% being singletons. The specimen comprised PBMCs, sampled before TCRalphabeta/CD19-depleted stem cell transplant. These receptors were collected from a girl aged 2 to 10 with Fanconi anemia, due to receive a stem cell transplant.

The chain uses TRBV20-1 and TRBJ1-3; perhaps TRBD1 as D (5 bases). V was cut by 5 bases and J by 1 base, with 12 bases left in between. CDR3 length equals 14 residues. Germline V gene data show CDR1 as DFQATT and CDR2 as SNEGSKA (reference sequence). The CDR3, as DNA: TGCAGTGCTGCCCCAGGGTATTCTGGAAACACCATATATTTT. Its protein is CSAAPGYSGNTIYF.

The chain couples TRBV12-3 or TRBV12-4 to TRBJ2-7, with TRBD2 matching over 12 bases. V was pared by 5 bases and J by 5 bases, with 7 bases of the junction left unmatched. CDR3 size: 15 residues. The CDR3 spells CASSPRTSGDNEQYF. The DNA for the CDR3 is TGTGCCAGCAGTCCCCGGACTAGCGGGGATAACGAGCAGTACTTC.

The gene calls are TRBV20-1 and TRBJ1-1; D call uncertain. This CDR3 has 14 amino acids. The germline V gene has CDR1 DFQATT and CDR2 SNEGSKA (reference sequence). This CDR3 is CFAHIGGGPVGAFF. The CDR3 coding sequence is TGCTTTGCCCACATCGGAGGTGGGCCAGTGGGGGCTTTCTTT.

The V and J genes are TRBV6-2 or TRBV6-3 and TRBJ2-7; tentative D call: TRBD2 (6 bases). Trimming removed 7 bases from V and 4 bases from J, with 20 bases in between. The CDR3 is 15 amino acids. CDR1 is MNHEY, CDR2 SVGEGT, per germline. The CDR3 is CASTYLRGRSYEQYF. CDR3 nucleotide sequence: TGTGCCAGCACCTATCTACGGGGGAGATCTTACGAGCAGTACTTC.

This clonotype was observed many times. V and J are TRBV20-1 and TRBJ2-7; D tentatively fits TRBD1 or TRBD2 (5 bases each). V was shortened by 1 base and J by 5 bases, with 18 bases between the two germline ends. Germline V gene sequence: CDR1 DFQATT, CDR2 SNEGSKA (reference sequence). The CDR3 has 15 amino acids. CDR3 residues: CSARGLSGTVHEQYF. In DNA form, the CDR3 reads TGCAGTGCTAGAGGGTTGTCAGGGACGGTTCACGAGCAGTACTTC.

On this clonotype: One end of the junction is discordant with germline, which a read error may explain. V and J are TRBV6-5 and TRBJ2-3; perhaps TRBD1 as D (6 bases). Germline CDR1 MNHEY, CDR2 SVGAGI. CDR3 size: 13 residues. The CDR3 sequence is CATSYQGTDTQYF. For the CDR3, the DNA is TGTGCCACCAGTTACCAGGGGACAGATACGCAGTATTTT.

The chain combines TRBV28 with TRBJ1-3; D unclear. This CDR3 spans 15 amino acids. CDR1 is MDHEN, CDR2 SYDVKM, per germline. Trimming left V 5 bases short and J 0 bases short, with 11 bases between. CDR3 in amino acids: CASSQNRVSGNTIYF. The CDR3 coding sequence is TGTGCCAGCAGTCAAAACCGCGTCTCTGGAAACACCATATATTTT.

V usage is TRBV20-1 and J usage is TRBJ2-3; D possibly corresponds to TRBD2 (7 bases). Per germline, CDR1 DFQATT and CDR2 SNEGSKA (reference sequence). This CDR3 contains 16 residues. The V end was cut by 0 bases, the J end by 14 bases, with 27 bases between. The CDR3 region has the DNA TGCAGTGCTAGAGATCCCAAGGCGGGAGATGGTGGGGGCGGGTATTTT. Protein sequence: CSARDPKAGDGGGGYF.

The CDR3 DNA is TGCAGCGTTGAAGTTCTCGGGCAGGGGGCGTTGGGGCAGTTCTTC. Encoded protein: CSVEVLGQGALGQFF. J is TRBJ2-1 and V is TRBV29-1; TRBD1 aligns across 8 bases. CDR1 and CDR2 (germline): SQVTM, ANQGSEA. The CDR3 consists of 15 residues. The trim removed 1 base at V and 12 bases at J, leaving 14 bases unmatched.

The rearrangement links TRBV15 to TRBJ2-2; unclear D gene. Germline V lookup: CDR1 LNHNV, CDR2 YYDKDF (reference sequence). Trimming cost V 6 bases and J 5 bases, with 4 bases left between them. CDR3 size: 11 residues. CDR3: CATRGTGELFF. Here the CDR3 DNA reads TGTGCCACCAGAGGTACCGGGGAGCTGTTTTTT.

This clonotype was seen at least ten times. In nucleotides, the CDR3 is TGCGCCAGCAGCTTGGGATCCTCGGGAGGGAGGTCAGATACGCAGTATTTT. It translates to CASSLGSSGGRSDTQYF. V usage is TRBV5-1 and J usage is TRBJ2-3; TRBD2 matches at 8 bases. Germline CDR1 and CDR2: SGHRS and YFSETQ. Unmatched junction bases numbered 10, after V lost 0 bases and J lost 4 bases. The CDR3 spans 17 residues.

The gene calls are TRBV12-3 or TRBV12-4 and TRBJ2-7; D is possibly TRBD2 (5 bases). The CDR3 is made up of 15 amino acids. V was shortened by 4 bases and J by 3 bases, with 16 bases between the two germline ends. DNA for the CDR3: TGTGCCAGCAGTTCGGGGTCCATAACACACTACGAGCAGTACTTC. Translated, it gives CASSSGSITHYEQYF.

The rearrangement joins TRBV5-5 to TRBJ2-1, with D possibly TRBD1 on 6 matching bases. Germline V lookup: CDR1 SGHKS, CDR2 YYEKEE (reference sequence). This CDR3 contains 15 residues. V was pared by 3 bases and J by 2 bases, with 12 bases between. The CDR3 DNA is TGTGCCAGCAGCTCCACAGGGCCCCCCTACAATGAGCAGTTCTTC. Translation gives CASSSTGPPYNEQFF.

The CDR3 DNA sequence: TGTGCCAGCAGTTTACCCCAGCGGGGGGGCTACAATGAGCAGTTCTTC. Translating gives CASSLPQRGGYNEQFF. The chain uses TRBV27 and TRBJ2-1; 10 bases align to TRBD2. Per germline, CDR1 MNHEY and CDR2 SMNVEV (reference sequence). V dropped 2 bases and J dropped 3; count of bases not matched to a gene: 4. This CDR3 comprises 16 residues.

The chain is built from TRBV19 and TRBJ2-1; 10 bases are shared with TRBD2. With V trimmed by 3 bases and J by 4 bases, 9 bases remained unmatched. Looked up from germline, CDR1 is LNHDA and CDR2 is SQIVND (reference sequence). The CDR3 contains 17 residues. The CDR3 DNA sequence: TGTGCCAGTAGTATTTCAACTAGCGGGGTAACGTACAATGAGCAGTTCTTC. This codes for CASSISTSGVTYNEQFF.

This clonotype has ten or more counts. This chain joins TRBV12-3 or TRBV12-4 and TRBJ2-2, with TRBD1 as a possible D gene (5 bases). The CDR3 is 16 amino acids. Trimming took 6 bases from V and 4 from J, leaving 18 bases between them. The CDR3 region is CASRPQGPRLTGELFF. In nucleotides, the CDR3 is TGTGCCAGCAGGCCTCAGGGTCCCCGCCTCACCGGGGAGCTGTTTTTT.

The rearrangement links TRBV7-3 to TRBJ2-3; D gene unclear. The CDR3 runs to 12 residues. Germline CDR1 and CDR2: SGHTA and FQGTGA. V was clipped by 5 bases and J by 5 bases, with 8 bases between them. For the CDR3, the DNA is TGTGCCAGCAGCCACGGTGGAGATACGCAGTATTTT. Its translation is CASSHGGDTQYF.

This clonotype appeared many times. The rearrangement joins TRBV20-1 to TRBJ2-1, with D maybe TRBD2 (5 bases). The CDR3 runs to 14 residues. With 0 bases removed from V and 7 bases from J, the gap between germline ends came to 13 bases. Germline values: CDR1 DFQATT, CDR2 SNEGSKA (reference sequence). CDR3 bases: TGCAGTGCTAGAGATGTGCTAGCTACTAATGAGCAGTTCTTC. Translation: CSARDVLATNEQFF.

This clonotype has only a few counts. The V and J genes are TRBV4-2 and TRBJ2-3; perhaps TRBD2 as D (5 bases). CDR1 is LGHNA and CDR2 is YNFKEQ in the germline V gene. The CDR3 covers 15 residues. Deletions cut 4 bases from V and 0 bases from J, with 11 bases between. The CDR3 coding sequence is TGTGCCAGCAGCCCGCAGGAGCGGAGCACAGATACGCAGTATTTT. Protein product: CASSPQERSTDTQYF.

The table lists this clonotype with a few counts. The genes are TRBV20-1 and TRBJ1-5; D not resolved. This CDR3 is built from 13 residues. V dropped 3 bases and J dropped 0 bases, with 6 bases sitting between them. Germline values: CDR1 DFQATT, CDR2 SNEGSKA (reference sequence). CDR3 region: CSASQDSNQPQHF. The CDR3 coding sequence is TGCAGTGCTAGCCAGGATAGCAATCAGCCCCAGCATTTT.